This T cell receptor beta chain was sequenced for a study of T cell responses to AZD1222 COVID-19 vaccine (dated by TCRdb to the early 2020s). Looking at the study overall: AZD1222 recipients given second doses at about 4 weeks or at about 12 weeks were pooled, since spike-specific TCR depth and breadth were not found to differ between the two schedules. Trial participants were enrolled by age into 18-55, 56-69 and 70-plus year subgroups, with 148, 28 and 57 TCR-sequenced participants respectively. TCR sequencing was performed for fewer than 250 trial participants, of whom approximately 200 were given two doses of AZD1222 and 26 were given two doses of MenACWY control vaccine.

The investigation overall reported the following: Participants were mostly white British and included more females than males, and it was suggested by the authors that clonal diversity may have been underestimated. Because no day 14 peak-response samples were available, the repertoires could be characterized only after the peak T cell response. Epitopes outside the regions mutated in the B.1.351 and B.1.1.7 variants were reportedly recognized by nearly half of the unique spike-specific TCRs. The whole spike protein was spanned by vaccine-associated CD4 TCRs, and dominant responses were seen in regions 160-218 and 743-854. After two AZD1222 doses, spike-specific TCR breadth and depth were significantly higher than at day 0 and than in MenACWY recipients. The 56-69-year group was small, and its depth increase did not reach significance, likely because of low power. Conclusions about previously exposed vaccinees are limited because only 5 or 6 AZD1222 recipients were SARS-CoV-2 seropositive at baseline.

The CDR3 regions of human TCRbeta chains were analyzed by immunosequencing. On the authors' methods: TCRs in the repertoires were matched against a reference library of SARS-CoV-2-specific TCRs that had been generated with the MIRA antigen-specificity platform. Breadth meant the fraction of unique TCRs that were SARS-CoV-2-associated, whereas depth meant the fraction of total T cells that were SARS-CoV-2-associated. Each spike-specific TCR was assigned to its reactive spike region and to a CD4 or CD8 class using the MIRA data. Log10-transformed breadth and depth values were compared by one-way ANOVA with Sidak's multiple comparisons tests. TCRdb took this table from immuneACCESS and kept in-frame rearrangements with V and J called. Such tables lack part of the clones; where checked against another copy, unresolved V genes explain under half of the gap, and the rest is unexplained. That table is the source of V, J and clone size, and D and trimming were worked out from the DNA. The sample profile shows roughly 110,000 clones; 91% of them were found once. The ten largest make up roughly 4.5% of the sample.

What the time point label conveys for this sample: baseline before first vaccination. Vaccinee samples came from UK trials COV001 and COV002, including a single-blind randomized controlled phase 2/3 trial of AZD1222 (ChAdOx1 nCoV-19) in healthy adults. Trial participant PBMC samples were collected at day 0 and day 28 after the second dose for TCRbeta chain sequencing. CDR1 SGHDN and CDR2 FVKESK were looked up in the germline V gene. V is cut by 5 bases and J by 4 bases, and the space between the germline ends is 11 bases. Inclusive of the bounding cysteine and phenylalanine, the CDR3 is 13 residues long. CDR3 DNA is the only sequence kept; it has 39 bases, read in frame from the first base. In this sample, this clone turned up once. What this receptor recognizes is not known. One base away there is no much larger clone; base qualities are not given.

Sequenced here: peripheral blood, sampled on day 0 of AZD1222 vaccination. The TCR sequence derives from an adult in good health. The rearrangement joined TRBV14 to TRBJ1-2, and TRBD1 may be the D gene, going by 6 matching bases. CDR3 loop: CASSFRGLYGYTF. The DNA sequence is as follows: TGTGCCAGCAGCTTCAGGGGTCTCTATGGCTACACCTTC.